What follows describes a single T cell receptor (beta chain). Using immunoSEQ multiplex PCR, the repertoire was profiled, and TCRdb retains in-frame clones only, with some absent. Here the sample spans 250,000 to 350,000 clones, around 90% being singletons. Recruitment covered 25 or so US areas and drew participants whose ages spanned roughly 18 to 100 years. These data belong to a study of blood T cell repertoires in COVID-19. CDR1 is SQVTM and CDR2 is ANQGSEA in the germline V gene. The CDR3 is 14 residues long. Trimming left V 2 bases short and J 0 bases short, with 7 bases between. The sequenced sample consisted of PBMCs or T cells enriched from blood (not recorded which). The sequence was obtained from a woman in her thirties who had recovered from COVID-19. The V and J genes are TRBV29-1 and TRBJ2-2; D is unresolved. Here the CDR3 DNA reads TGCAGCGTTGAAAAGCTATCGAACACCGGGGAGCTGTTTTTT. Amino acid sequence: CSVEKLSNTGELFF.